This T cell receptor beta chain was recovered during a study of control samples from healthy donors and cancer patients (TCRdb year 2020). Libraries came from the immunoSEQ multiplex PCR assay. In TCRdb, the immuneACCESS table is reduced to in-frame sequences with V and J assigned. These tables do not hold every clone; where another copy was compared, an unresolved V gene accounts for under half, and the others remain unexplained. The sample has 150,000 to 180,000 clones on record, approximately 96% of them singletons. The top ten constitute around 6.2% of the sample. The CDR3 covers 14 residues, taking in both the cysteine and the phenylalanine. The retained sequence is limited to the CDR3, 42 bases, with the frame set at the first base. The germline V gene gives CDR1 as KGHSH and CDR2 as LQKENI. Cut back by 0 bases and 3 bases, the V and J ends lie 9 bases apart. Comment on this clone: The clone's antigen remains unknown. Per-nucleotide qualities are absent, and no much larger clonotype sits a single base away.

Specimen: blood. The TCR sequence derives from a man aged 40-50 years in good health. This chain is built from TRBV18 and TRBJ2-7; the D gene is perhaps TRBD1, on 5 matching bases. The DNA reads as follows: TGTGCCAGCTCACCACCCTCAGGGATCTACGAGCAGTACTTC. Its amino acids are CASSPPSGIYEQYF.